This TCR beta chain was documented in a study of blood T cell repertoires in COVID-19. V was pared by 6 bases and J by 2 bases, with 11 bases of the junction left unmatched. Germline V gene lookup returns CDR1 PRHDT and CDR2 FYEKMQ (reference sequence). CDR3 length: 16 residues. This table comes from immunoSEQ multiplex PCR, and its TCRdb copy is limited to in-frame clones, with some not included. The profile shows approximately 120,000 clones, roughly 80% of them singletons. The sequenced material came from peripheral blood. V and J are TRBV13 and TRBJ2-3; 7 bases are a match to TRBD1. This clonotype was obtained from a human donor in a cohort sampled during active COVID-19. This CDR3 reads CASSSSQGQPTDTQYF. In DNA, the CDR3 is TGTGCCAGCAGTTCCTCTCAGGGACAGCCCACAGATACGCAGTATTTT.